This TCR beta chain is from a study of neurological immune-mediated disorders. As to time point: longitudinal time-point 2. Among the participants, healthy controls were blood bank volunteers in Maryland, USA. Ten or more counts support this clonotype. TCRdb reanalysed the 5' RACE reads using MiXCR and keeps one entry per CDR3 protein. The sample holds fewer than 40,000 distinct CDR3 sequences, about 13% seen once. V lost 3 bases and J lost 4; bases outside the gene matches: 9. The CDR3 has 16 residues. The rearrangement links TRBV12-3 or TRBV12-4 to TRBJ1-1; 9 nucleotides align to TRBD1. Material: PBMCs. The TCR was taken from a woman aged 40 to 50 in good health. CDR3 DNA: TGTGCCAGCAGTTTTGGTTTAGGACAGGGGTTCACTGAAGCTTTCTTT. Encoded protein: CASSFGLGQGFTEAFF.